This T cell receptor beta chain was recorded in a study of regulatory T cells in long-lasting Graves disease. General study findings and limits: The study found persistent patients shared more public clonotypes (roughly 2,600) than new patients (966).

This clonotype was counted many times. Its specificity is unknown. The CDR3 contains 14 residues. Trimming took 1 base from V and 5 from J, leaving 9 bases between them. Time point defined: newly diagnosed GD, antithyroid drugs for less than 3 months. RNA from PBMCs was the source of the TCR library. To make TCR beta libraries, researchers used iRepertoire HTBI primers and Arm-PCR of CDR3 regions. One entry per CDR3 protein results from TCRdb running MiXCR on the multiplex PCR reads. Found here are hundreds of thousands of distinct CDR3 sequences, about 13% of them singletons; the top ten hold about 10%. Separately, the same data were catalogued under a study of T cells in Graves' hyperthyroidism and ophthalmopathy. Turning to that study: Absent ophthalmopathy progression within 18 months defined stable Graves' hyperthyroidism.

This receptor was obtained from a man aged 30 to 45 with Graves disease. The source material was peripheral blood mononuclear cells (PBMCs), sampled at new diagnosis, from a patient treated with antithyroid drugs. The rearrangement joins TRBV12-3 or TRBV12-4 to TRBJ1-5; no clear D gene. CDR3 sequence (DNA): TGTGCCAGCAGTTTAGGCTGGGTGGATCAGCCCCAGCATTTT. The encoded protein is CASSLGWVDQPQHF.